This TCR beta chain stems from a study of PD-1 blockade in classical Hodgkin lymphoma. Findings of the study overall: While CD8+ TCR diversity did not rise significantly by C4D1, CD4+ TCR diversity did. Newly diagnosed patients were said to have less baseline TCR diversity than healthy donors did.

Notes on this clone: Its antigen is unidentified. Germline and junction disagree at one end, which may indicate a read error.

Per the germline V gene, CDR1 is SEHNR and CDR2 is FQNEAQ (reference sequence). The CDR3 has 14 residues. Profiling relied on immunoSEQ multiplex PCR, and the TCRdb table lists in-frame clones only, not all of them. The sample holds more than 90,000 clones, roughly 90% seen once. Autologous stem cell transplantation was followed by relapse in every patient, and brentuximab vedotin exposure varied. The sequencing here drew on peripheral blood mononuclear cells (PBMCs), taken before the second cycle of nivolumab. This TCR came from a human donor with classical Hodgkin lymphoma. The J gene is TRBJ1-2, the V gene TRBV7-9; D is undetermined. CDR3 nucleotides: TGTGCCAGCAGCTTAAGTAATGGGAAGGCACAGAGATTCTTC. Residues: CASSLSNGKAQRFF.